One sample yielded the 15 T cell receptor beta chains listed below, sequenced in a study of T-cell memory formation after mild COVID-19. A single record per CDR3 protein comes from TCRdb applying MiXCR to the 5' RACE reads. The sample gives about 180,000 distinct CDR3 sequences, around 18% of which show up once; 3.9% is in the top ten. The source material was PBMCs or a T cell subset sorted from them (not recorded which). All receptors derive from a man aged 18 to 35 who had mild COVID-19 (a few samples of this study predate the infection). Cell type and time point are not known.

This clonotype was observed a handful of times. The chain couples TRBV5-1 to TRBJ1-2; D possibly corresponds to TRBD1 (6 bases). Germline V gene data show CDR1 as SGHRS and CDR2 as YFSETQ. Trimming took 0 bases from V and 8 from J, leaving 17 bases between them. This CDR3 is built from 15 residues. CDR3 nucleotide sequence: TGCGCCAGCAGCTTGGACCCCATGGGGGCCGGCGGCTACACCTTC. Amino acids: CASSLDPMGAGGYTF.

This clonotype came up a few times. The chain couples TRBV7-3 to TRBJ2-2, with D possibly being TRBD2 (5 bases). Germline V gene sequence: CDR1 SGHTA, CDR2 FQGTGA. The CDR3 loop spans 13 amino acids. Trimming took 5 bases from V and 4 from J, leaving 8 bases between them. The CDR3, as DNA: TGTGCCAGCAGCGGGGAGACCACCGGGGAGCTGTTTTTT. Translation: CASSGETTGELFF.

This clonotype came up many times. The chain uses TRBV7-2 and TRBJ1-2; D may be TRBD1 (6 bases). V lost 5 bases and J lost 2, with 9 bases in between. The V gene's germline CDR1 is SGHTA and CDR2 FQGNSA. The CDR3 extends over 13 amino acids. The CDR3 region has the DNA TGTGCCAGCAGCCCGGGACAAAACTATGGCTACACCTTC. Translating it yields CASSPGQNYGYTF.

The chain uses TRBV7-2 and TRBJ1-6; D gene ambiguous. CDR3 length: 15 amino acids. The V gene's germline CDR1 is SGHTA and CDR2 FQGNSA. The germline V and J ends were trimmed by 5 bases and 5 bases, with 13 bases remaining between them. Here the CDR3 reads CASSPRPGDNSPLHF. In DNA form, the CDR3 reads TGTGCCAGCAGCCCCCGACCCGGGGATAATTCACCCCTCCACTTT.

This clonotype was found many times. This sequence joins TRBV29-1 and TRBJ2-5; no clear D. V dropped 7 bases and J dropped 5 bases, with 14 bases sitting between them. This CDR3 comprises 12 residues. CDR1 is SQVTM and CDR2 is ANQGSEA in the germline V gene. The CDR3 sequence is CSATSPWETQYF. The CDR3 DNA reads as TGCAGCGCCACGAGCCCCTGGGAGACCCAGTACTTC.

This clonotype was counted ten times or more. In nucleotides, the CDR3 is TGCGCCAGCAGCCCTTTCGGCGGGGCAGGAAACACCATATATTTT. This gives the protein CASSPFGGAGNTIYF. The genes are TRBV5-1 and TRBJ1-3, with D possibly being TRBD1 (5 bases). V was clipped by 4 bases and J by 4 bases, with 15 bases between them. CDR1 and CDR2 (germline): SGHRS, YFSETQ. The CDR3 runs 15 residues.

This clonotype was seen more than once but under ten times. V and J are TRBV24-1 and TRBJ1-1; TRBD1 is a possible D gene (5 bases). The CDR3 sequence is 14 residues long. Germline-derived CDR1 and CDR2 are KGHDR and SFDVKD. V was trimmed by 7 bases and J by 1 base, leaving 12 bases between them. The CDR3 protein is CATRGRMPNTEAFF. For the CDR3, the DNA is TGTGCCACCAGGGGACGGATGCCGAACACTGAAGCTTTCTTT.

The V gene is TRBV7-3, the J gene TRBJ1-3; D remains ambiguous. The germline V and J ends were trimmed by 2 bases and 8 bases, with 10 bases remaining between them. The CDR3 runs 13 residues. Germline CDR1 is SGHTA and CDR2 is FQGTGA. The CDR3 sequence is CASSLVDGDTIYF. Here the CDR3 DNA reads TGTGCCAGCAGCTTAGTAGACGGGGACACCATATATTTT.

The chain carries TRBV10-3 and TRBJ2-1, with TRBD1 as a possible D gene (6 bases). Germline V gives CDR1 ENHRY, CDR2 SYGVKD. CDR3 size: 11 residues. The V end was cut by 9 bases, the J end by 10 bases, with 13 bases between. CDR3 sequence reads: CAISTGGEQFF. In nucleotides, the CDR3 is TGTGCCATTTCGACAGGAGGAGAGCAGTTCTTC.

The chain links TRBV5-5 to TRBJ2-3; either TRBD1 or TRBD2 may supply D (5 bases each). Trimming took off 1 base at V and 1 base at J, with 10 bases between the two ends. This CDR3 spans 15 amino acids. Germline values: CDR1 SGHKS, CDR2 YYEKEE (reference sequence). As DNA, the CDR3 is TGTGCCAGCAGCTTGAGGGGAGACGGCACAGATACGCAGTATTTT. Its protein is CASSLRGDGTDTQYF.

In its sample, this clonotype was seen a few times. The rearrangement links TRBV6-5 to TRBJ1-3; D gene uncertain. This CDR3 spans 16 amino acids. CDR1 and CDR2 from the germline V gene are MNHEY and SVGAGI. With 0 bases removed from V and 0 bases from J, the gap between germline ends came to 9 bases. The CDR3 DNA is TGTGCCAGCAGTTACTCGAGCGGGGACTCTGGAAACACCATATATTTT. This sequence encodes CASSYSSGDSGNTIYF.

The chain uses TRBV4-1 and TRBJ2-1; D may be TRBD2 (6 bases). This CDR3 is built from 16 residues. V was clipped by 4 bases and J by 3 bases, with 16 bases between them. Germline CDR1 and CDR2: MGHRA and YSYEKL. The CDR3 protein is CASSRGGVAGYNEQFF. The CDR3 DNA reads TGCGCCAGCAGCCGGGGCGGGGTGGCCGGCTACAATGAGCAGTTCTTC.

The CDR3 region is CASRVGGSRADTQYF. The DNA of the CDR3 is TGTGCCAGCAGGGTCGGGGGGAGCCGGGCAGATACGCAGTATTTT. The V and J genes are TRBV7-3 and TRBJ2-3, with TRBD2 matching over 7 bases. V lost 6 bases and J lost 4; bases outside the gene matches: 10. CDR1 and CDR2 (germline): SGHTA, FQGTGA. CDR3 size: 15 residues.

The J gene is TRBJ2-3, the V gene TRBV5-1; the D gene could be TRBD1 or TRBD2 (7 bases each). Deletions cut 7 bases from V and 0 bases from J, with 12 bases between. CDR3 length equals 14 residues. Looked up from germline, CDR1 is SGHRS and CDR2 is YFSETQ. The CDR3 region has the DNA TGCGCCAGCGTCAGGGGGGGGAGCACAGATACGCAGTATTTT. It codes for CASVRGGSTDTQYF.

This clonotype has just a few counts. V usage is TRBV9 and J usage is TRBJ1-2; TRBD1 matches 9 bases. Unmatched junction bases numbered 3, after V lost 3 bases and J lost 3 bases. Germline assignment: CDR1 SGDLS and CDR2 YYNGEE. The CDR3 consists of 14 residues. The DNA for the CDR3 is TGTGCCAGCAGCGCGGGACAGGGCGACTATGGCTACACCTTC. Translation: CASSAGQGDYGYTF.